Sequencing of this T cell receptor (beta chain) was carried out in a study of immune heterogeneity within non-small cell lung tumors. Study results and limitations: Local T-cell clonality was recorded as moderately but significantly correlated with local tumor mutational burden, with R about 0.35.

The template for each sample was 600 to 650 ng of genomic DNA, which had been extracted from bulk tumor tissue. Multiple biopsies spaced far apart were taken from each primary tumor during surgery. Enrolled patients presented with newly diagnosed, previously untreated non-small cell lung cancer and underwent curative surgery. Those donating were patients (newly diagnosed with non-small cell lung cancer) who were having surgery with curative intent. V was pared by 2 bases and J by 2 bases, with 10 bases between. This CDR3 has 14 residues. Germline V gene lookup returns CDR1 KGHSH and CDR2 LQKENI. This clonotype is labeled medium-sized. As yet, its antigen is unknown. It was with 32 V and 13 J primers that multiplex PCR amplified TCR beta CDR3. TCRdb called the multiplex PCR reads again in MiXCR, with one record for every CDR3 protein. The sample consists of 6,700 or so distinct CDR3 sequences, less than 25% of them appearing once.

Input material: lung tumor tissue. The TCR originated in a man aged 65-85 years with non-small cell lung cancer. The V and J genes are TRBV18 and TRBJ2-7, with D possibly TRBD1 on 5 matching bases. The CDR3 DNA sequence: TGTGCCAGCTCACCATCAGGGTTTCCCTACGAGCAGTACTTC. The encoded protein is CASSPSGFPYEQYF.